These 9 T cell receptor beta chains share one sample of origin, sequenced in a study of T-cell memory formation after mild COVID-19. TCRdb used MiXCR to reprocess the 5' RACE reads, holding one entry per CDR3 protein. The data show 80,000 to 130,000 distinct CDR3 sequences, 8.5% to 14% seen once. Sequenced: PBMCs or a T cell subset sorted from them (not recorded which). The origin of the receptors is a man younger than 30 who had mild COVID-19 (a few samples of this study predate the infection). Cell type and time point are not known.

In its sample, this clonotype was seen a few times. The CDR3: CASWDRQTPYEQYF. The CDR3, as DNA: TGTGCCAGCTGGGACCGCCAAACACCCTACGAGCAGTACTTC. The V call is TRBV27, the J call TRBJ2-7; D tentatively fits TRBD1 or TRBD2 (5 bases each). This CDR3 has 14 residues. Germline CDR1 reads MNHEY; CDR2 reads SMNVEV (reference sequence). Trimming left V 8 bases short and J 2 bases short, with 16 bases between.

This clonotype was observed a few times. The rearrangement links TRBV9 to TRBJ1-1; D uncertain. CDR3 length: 14 residues. Germline CDR1 SGDLS, CDR2 YYNGEE. The V end was cut by 0 bases, the J end by 2 bases, with 8 bases between. The CDR3 DNA is TGTGCCAGCAGCGTAGAAGCGGATAACACTGAAGCTTTCTTT. Amino acid sequence: CASSVEADNTEAFF.

This clonotype was observed at least ten times. The V call is TRBV3-1, the J call TRBJ2-1; no definite D call. Germline V lookup: CDR1 LGHDT, CDR2 YNNKEL (reference sequence). The CDR3 runs 13 residues. Trimming pared 1 base from V and 4 bases from J, leaving 5 bases between. CDR3 region: CASSQVGYNEQFF. Written as DNA, the CDR3 is TGTGCCAGCAGCCAAGTCGGGTACAATGAGCAGTTCTTC.

This CDR3 reads CASSLVDSWETQYF. CDR3 nucleotides: TGTGCCAGCAGCTTAGTCGACTCCTGGGAGACCCAGTACTTC. This chain links TRBV7-9 with TRBJ2-5; D ambiguous. This CDR3 comprises 14 residues. Germline CDR1 SEHNR, CDR2 FQNEAQ (reference sequence). V was pared by 1 base and J by 5 bases, with 11 bases between. Using reference TRBV7-9 and TRBJ2-5 for the parts outside the CDR3, the full variable domain is DTGVSQNPRHKITKRGQNVTFRCDPISEHNRLYWYRQTLGQGPEFLTYFQNEAQLEKSRLLSDRFSAERPKGSFSTLEIQRTEQGDSAMYLCASSLVDSWETQYFGPGTRLLVL.

The V call is TRBV27, the J call TRBJ2-7; tentatively, D is TRBD1 or TRBD2 (5 bases each). The CDR3 is made up of 15 amino acids. Germline loops: CDR1 MNHEY, CDR2 SMNVEV (reference sequence). Deletions cut 6 bases from V and 6 bases from J, with 21 bases between. The CDR3, as DNA: TGTGCCAGCAGCGGTGTTTCTTGGGGGTTGGGCGAGCAGTACTTC. Residues: CASSGVSWGLGEQYF.

This clonotype was seen a handful of times. V and J are TRBV4-3 and TRBJ2-3, with 10 bases aligning to TRBD2. CDR3 length: 19 amino acids. Germline V gene sequence: CDR1 LGHNA, CDR2 YSLEER. J gave up 2 bases and V 3 bases, and 14 bases lay outside the gene matches. CDR3 DNA: TGCGCCAGCAGCCACGGGGCCTCCGGGACTAGCGTTTTCACAGATACGCAGTATTTT. Its translation is CASSHGASGTSVFTDTQYF.

This chain uses TRBV12-3 or TRBV12-4 with TRBJ1-1, with D maybe TRBD1 (5 bases). The CDR3 is 12 amino acids. V lost 6 bases and J 6 bases, leaving 11 bases between the germline ends. The CDR3 sequence: CASRDWGAEAFF. The CDR3 DNA is TGTGCCAGCAGGGACTGGGGGGCTGAAGCTTTCTTT.

This chain connects TRBV7-2 to TRBJ2-1; 9 bases align to TRBD1. CDR3 length: 15 amino acids. Germline CDR1 reads SGHTA; CDR2 reads FQGNSA. The V segment lost 3 bases and the J segment 6 bases; nucleotides outside the gene matches: 6. The CDR3 DNA is TGTGCCAGCAGCTTCGGACAGGGGATACTCAATGAGCAGTTCTTC. It codes for CASSFGQGILNEQFF.

V usage is TRBV6-4 and J usage is TRBJ2-3, with D unclear. This CDR3 contains 13 residues. Germline CDR1 MRHNA, CDR2 SNTAGT. The germline V and J ends were trimmed by 2 bases and 6 bases, with 9 bases remaining between them. Written as DNA, the CDR3 is TGTGCCAGCAGTGACCTCAATTCGGATACGCAGTATTTT. Protein sequence: CASSDLNSDTQYF.